The entry that follows covers one TCR beta chain sequence. Antigen: not known. These data come from a study of shared clonotypes between healthy human individuals. As for the study in general: Every donor yielded three CD4 naive, three CD4 memory, two CD8 naive and one CD8 memory plate.

Trimming removed 0 bases from V and 4 bases from J, with 10 bases in between. This CDR3 has 15 amino acids. Germline V gene lookup returns CDR1 MNHEY and CDR2 SMNVEV (reference sequence). Study-level findings and limits: Incompleteness in sorted-subset sequencing, despite large depth, was shown by rarefaction. Investigators collected only blood, and repertoires in tissues likely differ. Shared across several donors were approximately 5% of the naive CD4 clonotypes.

CD45RO negativity and positive selection for CCR7 defined naive CD8 cells, a population that excluded terminally differentiated effector memory CD45RA+ cells. Produced via immunoSEQ multiplex PCR; TCRdb's table is partial and in-frame only. This sample has 800,000 or so clones, with 96% found just once. The sequenced material came from naive CD8+ T cells sorted from blood. The sequence came from a man aged 25-45 years in good health. This rearrangement joins TRBV27 to TRBJ2-1; D ambiguous. This chain's CDR3 is CASSLSGTSYNEQFF. In nucleotides, the CDR3 is TGTGCCAGCAGTTTATCGGGCACGTCATACAATGAGCAGTTCTTC.